This T cell receptor (beta chain) was sequenced for a study of CD8 T cells in ankylosing spondylitis. Notes on the study in general: Matched ankylosing spondylitis synovial fluid reportedly showed significant enrichment of disease-linked clones. Disease-linked clones bore a CD8+ phenotype, appearing relatively rarely in peripheral blood.

As for this clonotype: Its specificity is unknown.

CDR3 length: 18 residues. Germline V gene lookup returns CDR1 SGHRS and CDR2 YFSETQ. V shed 2 bases, J shed 0 bases, and the junction held 10 bases outside the gene matches. TCRdb re-called the 5' RACE reads through MiXCR, storing one row per CDR3 protein. Of roughly 40,000 distinct CDR3 sequences listed, 9.5% to 12% were seen once; the top ten hold over 1.1%. The clonotype was recovered from a male donor with ankylosing spondylitis or in good health (not recorded which). The sequencing sample was made of blood, either unsorted or a sorted T cell fraction (not recorded which). The J gene is TRBJ2-2, the V gene TRBV5-1; 7 bases agree with TRBD1. CDR3 coding DNA: TGCGCCAGCAGCTTTCTAAGACAGGGTTCGGCGAACACCGGGGAGCTGTTTTTT. Its translation is CASSFLRQGSANTGELFF.